A single sample gave rise to the 23 T cell receptor beta chains below, sequenced in a study of blood T cell repertoires in COVID-19. Only in-frame clones appear in the TCRdb table, and some are missing; sequencing was by immunoSEQ multiplex PCR. This table holds around 160,000 clones, roughly 84% found once. The sequencing input was PBMCs or T cells enriched from blood (not recorded which). Every receptor here comes from a woman between 50 and 59 years old who had been exposed to COVID-19.

V is TRBV20-1 and J is TRBJ2-1; 8 nucleotides line up with TRBD1. The CDR3 runs 16 residues. The V segment lost 3 bases and the J segment 5 bases; nucleotides outside the gene matches: 12. The V gene's germline CDR1 is DFQATT and CDR2 SNEGSKA (reference sequence). The CDR3 DNA reads as TGCAGTGCTAGTGGGTTTTTAAGGACAGGGCACAATGAGCAGTTCTTC. Translated, it gives CSASGFLRTGHNEQFF.

This chain joins TRBV5-4 and TRBJ2-2; 8 positions match TRBD1. The CDR3 is 14 amino acids. The V and J ends lost 5 bases and 6 bases, in that order; junction bases with no gene match: 6. From germline, CDR1 is SGHNT and CDR2 YYREEE (reference sequence). In nucleotides, the CDR3 is TGTGCCAGCAGACACGACAGGGGAGCCGGGGAGCTGTTTTTT. Translating it yields CASRHDRGAGELFF.

In its sample, this clone was seen a few times. V is TRBV13 and J is TRBJ2-7; 7 nucleotides match TRBD2. Germline V gives CDR1 PRHDT, CDR2 FYEKMQ (reference sequence). The CDR3 totals 13 residues. V lost 4 bases, J lost 3 bases, and 3 bases stayed unmatched. CDR3 residues: CASSSGLNYEQYF. CDR3 sequence (DNA): TGTGCCAGCAGCTCGGGACTAAACTACGAGCAGTACTTC.

The chain is built from TRBV7-2 and TRBJ2-7; TRBD2 matches 10 bases. Looked up from germline, CDR1 is SGHTA and CDR2 is FQGNSA. The CDR3 consists of 15 residues. V gave up 1 base and J gave up 7 bases; unmatched junction bases: 7. CDR3 region: CASSLGAGLALEQYF. The CDR3 nucleotides are TGTGCCAGCAGCTTAGGTGCGGGACTAGCGTTAGAGCAGTACTTC.

The table lists this clone with a count of one. J is TRBJ1-1 and V is TRBV12-5; the D gene is possibly TRBD1 (6 bases). This CDR3 spans 11 amino acids. V dropped 5 bases and J dropped 7 bases, with 8 bases sitting between them. Germline loops: CDR1 LGHNT, CDR2 FRNRAP. CDR3 amino acids: CASGVDSEAFF. The CDR3 DNA is TGTGCTAGTGGTGTGGACAGTGAAGCTTTCTTT.

The chain employs TRBV5-1 and TRBJ1-6; possible D gene TRBD1, 5 bases. The V and J ends lost 3 bases and 11 bases respectively, with 30 bases between them. The germline V gene encodes CDR1 SGHRS and CDR2 YFSETQ. The CDR3 is 19 residues long. The CDR3 DNA reads as TGCGCCAGCAGCTCCGGCAAAACCGGCGGGGGGAGGGCGGAGACACCCCTCCACTTT. Translated, it gives CASSSGKTGGGRAETPLHF.

This clone was seen only a few times. The V and J genes are TRBV2 and TRBJ1-2; D call uncertain. V lost 0 bases, J lost 2 bases, and 7 bases lay in between. The germline gives CDR1 SNHLY, CDR2 FYNNEI. The CDR3 contains 14 residues. For the CDR3, the DNA is TGTGCCAGCAGTGAAGCGTCGCAGAACTATGGCTACACCTTC. Translating it yields CASSEASQNYGYTF.

This rearrangement joins TRBV11-2 to TRBJ2-1, with 11 positions matching TRBD2. CDR3 size: 16 residues. V shed 1 base, J shed 4 bases, and the junction held 3 bases outside the gene matches. CDR1 SGHAT and CDR2 FQNNGV come from the germline V gene. CDR3 region: CASSLAGTSGYNEQFF. The CDR3 DNA reads TGTGCCAGCAGCTTAGCCGGGACTAGCGGATACAATGAGCAGTTCTTC.

The chain uses TRBV28 and TRBJ2-7; TRBD2 is a possible D gene (6 bases). The length of the CDR3 is 15 residues. The V gene's germline CDR1 is MDHEN and CDR2 SYDVKM. V dropped 6 bases and J dropped 2 bases, with 17 bases sitting between them. This CDR3 reads CASSLSRPGAYEQYF. The CDR3 nucleotides are TGTGCCAGCAGCCTGTCCCGCCCGGGAGCCTACGAGCAGTACTTC.

V and J are TRBV3-1 (or the pseudogene TRBV3-2) and TRBJ1-1; no firm D call. The CDR3 covers 13 residues. The germline V gene has CDR1 LGHDT and CDR2 YNNKEL (reference sequence). V lost 5 bases to trimming and J lost 1 base, with 8 bases between them. CDR3 loop: CASSSTANTEAFF. In DNA, the CDR3 is TGTGCCAGCAGCTCTACAGCGAACACTGAAGCTTTCTTT.

Points on this clone: Other DNA sequences in this specimen translate into the identical CDR3. Written as DNA, the CDR3 is TGTGCCAGCAGCTTGACTAGCGGCTACGAGCAGTACTTC. Its translation is CASSLTSGYEQYF. This sequence joins TRBV5-6 and TRBJ2-7; TRBD2 aligns across 8 bases. Germline lookup yields CDR1 SGHDT and CDR2 YYEEEE. This CDR3 is 13 amino acids long. J lost 3 bases, V lost 1 base, and 0 bases had no gene match.

This sequence joins TRBV7-9 and TRBJ1-1, with D unresolved. The CDR3 loop spans 15 amino acids. Germline CDR1 reads SEHNR; CDR2 reads FQNEAQ (reference sequence). With 0 bases removed from V and 1 base from J, the gap between germline ends came to 9 bases. CDR3 bases: TGTGCCAGCAGCTTAGCTGGAGGGCCGAACACTGAAGCTTTCTTT. Translating it yields CASSLAGGPNTEAFF. The variable domain in full, with the rest retrieved from reference TRBV7-9 and TRBJ1-1, is DTGVSQNPRHKITKRGQNVTFRCDPISEHNRLYWYRQTLGQGPEFLTYFQNEAQLEKSRLLSDRFSAERPKGSFSTLEIQRTEQGDSAMYLCASSLAGGPNTEAFFGQGTRLTVV.

The chain has TRBV27 and TRBJ1-5; the match to TRBD1 covers 9 bases. Trimming removed 6 bases from V and 4 bases from J; junction bases left unmatched: 4. The CDR3 totals 14 residues. Per germline, CDR1 MNHEY and CDR2 SMNVEV (reference sequence). CDR3 protein: CASRSDRGNQPQHF. In DNA form, the CDR3 reads TGTGCCAGCAGATCTGACAGGGGGAATCAGCCCCAGCATTTT.

Turning to this clone: At one boundary the junction diverges from the germline segment, which might be a read error. The chain combines TRBV27 with TRBJ1-5; D gene unclear. The CDR3 contains 14 residues. Germline V gene sequence: CDR1 MNHEY, CDR2 SMNVEV (reference sequence). CDR3 protein: CASSLSSLSQPQHF. The CDR3 nucleotides are TGTGCCAGCAGTCTATCCTCTTTGAGTCAGCCCCAGCATTTT.

This rearrangement joins TRBV7-6 to TRBJ2-5, with a possible D match to TRBD2 (5 bases). The germline CDR1 and CDR2 sequences are SGHVS and FNYEAQ. V was trimmed by 5 bases and J by 5 bases, leaving 12 bases between them. The CDR3 length is 13 residues. The CDR3 region is CASSQQLGETQYF. As DNA, the CDR3 is TGTGCCAGCAGCCAACAACTAGGGGAGACCCAGTACTTC.

The rearrangement links TRBV9 to TRBJ1-5, with 7 bases that match TRBD1. V lost 0 bases and J lost 5; bases outside the gene matches: 5. This CDR3 is built from 15 residues. Germline V CDR1 and CDR2: SGDLS, YYNGEE. The CDR3 region has the DNA TGTGCCAGCAGCGTAGGTACAGGGGAGTATCAGCCCCAGCATTTT. Amino acid sequence: CASSVGTGEYQPQHF.

The rearrangement links TRBV3-1 (or the pseudogene TRBV3-2) to TRBJ2-4; perhaps TRBD2 as D (6 bases). Looked up from germline, CDR1 is LGHDT and CDR2 is YNNKEL (reference sequence). The CDR3 length is 13 residues. The V gene lost 6 bases and the J gene lost 9 bases, with 15 bases spanning the gap. The CDR3 loop reads CASSTSGEAIQYF. The CDR3 coding sequence is TGTGCCAGCAGTACATCGGGAGAGGCCATTCAGTACTTC.

A remark on this clone: The same CDR3 arises from other DNA sequences in this sample as well. The chain links TRBV19 to TRBJ1-2; weak D call: TRBD1 (6 bases). The CDR3 has 13 amino acids. Germline loops: CDR1 LNHDA, CDR2 SQIVND (reference sequence). V dropped 3 bases and J dropped 4 bases, with 9 bases sitting between them. The CDR3 loop is CASSIGGAYGYTF. In nucleotides, the CDR3 is TGTGCCAGTAGTATTGGGGGGGCCTATGGCTACACCTTC.

In nucleotides, the CDR3 is TGTGCCAGCAGCCCATCGGCGGGACATGGCTACACCTTC. Protein: CASSPSAGHGYTF. The chain recombines TRBV7-8 with TRBJ1-2; D may be TRBD1 (5 bases). The germline CDR1 and CDR2 sequences are SGHVS and FQNEAQ. This CDR3 has 13 residues. V dropped 5 bases and J dropped 6 bases, with 13 bases sitting between them.

The chain uses TRBV7-2 and TRBJ2-5; tentatively, D is TRBD2 (5 bases). The CDR3 consists of 17 residues. The germline V and J ends were trimmed by 4 bases and 3 bases, with 21 bases remaining between them. Germline V CDR1 and CDR2: SGHTA, FQGNSA. In nucleotides, the CDR3 is TGTGCCAGCAGCTCCCACAAGGCTAGCCTTACTAAAGAGACCCAGTACTTC. This translates into CASSSHKASLTKETQYF.

In this sample, this clone turned up a few times. The chain has TRBV7-6 and TRBJ2-2; tentative D call: TRBD2 (7 bases). Germline V gene lookup returns CDR1 SGHVS and CDR2 FNYEAQ. V lost 4 bases, J lost 7 bases, and 19 bases lay in between. There are 16 residues in the CDR3. The CDR3 region has the DNA TGTGCCAGCAGCTCCCCCAGGGGCGGGAGTTTCGGGGAGCTGTTTTTT. This translates into CASSSPRGGSFGELFF.

The chain has TRBV5-5 and TRBJ1-5; 10 bases map to TRBD1. V lost 0 bases and J lost 6; bases outside the gene matches: 6. CDR1 and CDR2 from the germline V gene are SGHKS and YYEKEE (reference sequence). The CDR3 sequence is 16 residues long. CDR3 bases: TGTGCCAGCAGCTTGGTATGGGACAGGGGAGGTCAGCCCCAGCATTTT. Its translation: CASSLVWDRGGQPQHF.

This sequence joins TRBV5-6 and TRBJ2-1, with 8 bases aligning to TRBD2. V gave up 3 bases and J gave up 1 base; unmatched junction bases: 12. The CDR3 is 18 amino acids. Per the germline V gene, CDR1 is SGHDT and CDR2 is YYEEEE. The CDR3 DNA is TGTGCCAGCAGCTCTCTCCCGGGGGGGGTTTTGTCCTACAATGAGCAGTTCTTC. Translating gives CASSSLPGGVLSYNEQFF.